Listed below are T cell receptor beta chains from one sample, sequenced in a study of CD8+ T cells in alopecia areata. The repertoire was sequenced with immunoSEQ multiplex PCR; TCRdb's copy has only in-frame clones and lacks some. The repertoire holds about 150,000 clones, with about 51% as singletons. Here the sequenced sample was CD8+ T cells sorted from blood, taken at week 0. The receptors originated from a human donor with alopecia areata. The CDR3 runs from the conserved cysteine through the conserved F or W. Each record gives: J gene, V gene, CDR3 length, D gene, clone size, CDR3 protein, CDR3 DNA. A D gene is named only where the DNA matches it firmly. Some rows have no size entry. The others give once, few or many, or a class for an expanded clone.

J gene: TRBJ1-5; V gene: TRBV6-1; CDR3 length: 11; D gene: NA; clone size: NA; CDR3 protein: CASSANQPQHF; CDR3 DNA: TGTGCCAGCAGTGCCAATCAGCCCCAGCATTTT
J gene: TRBJ2-7; V gene: TRBV14; CDR3 length: 15; D gene: NA; clone size: few; CDR3 protein: CASSQDLVWGDEQYF; CDR3 DNA: TGTGCCAGCAGCCAAGATCTCGTTTGGGGTGACGAGCAGTACTTC
J gene: TRBJ1-1; V gene: TRBV11-3; CDR3 length: 15; D gene: NA; clone size: NA; CDR3 protein: CASSLEYGSGPEAFF; CDR3 DNA: TGTGCCAGCAGCTTAGAGTATGGGTCAGGGCCTGAAGCTTTCTTT
J gene: TRBJ2-1; V gene: TRBV15; CDR3 length: 14; D gene: NA; clone size: NA; CDR3 protein: CATSRLERDNEQFF; CDR3 DNA: TGTGCCACCAGCAGACTCGAACGGGACAATGAGCAGTTCTTC
J gene: TRBJ2-5; V gene: TRBV18; CDR3 length: 15; D gene: NA; clone size: NA; CDR3 protein: CASSPVQQAQETQYF; CDR3 DNA: TGTGCCAGCTCACCTGTTCAACAGGCCCAAGAGACCCAGTACTTC
J gene: TRBJ1-1; V gene: TRBV29-1; CDR3 length: 10; D gene: NA; clone size: few; CDR3 protein: CSAADTEAFF; CDR3 DNA: TGCAGCGCTGCGGACACTGAAGCTTTCTTT
J gene: TRBJ1-1; V gene: TRBV15; CDR3 length: 11; D gene: NA; clone size: NA; CDR3 protein: CATSRGGKAFF; CDR3 DNA: TGTGCCACCAGCAGAGGTGGGAAAGCTTTCTTT
J gene: TRBJ2-3; V gene: TRBV9; CDR3 length: 16; D gene: NA; clone size: NA; CDR3 protein: CASSSPEGPLLDTQYF; CDR3 DNA: TGTGCCAGCAGCTCCCCAGAAGGCCCCTTACTTGATACGCAGTATTTT
J gene: TRBJ2-7; V gene: TRBV11-1; CDR3 length: 14; D gene: TRBD1; clone size: NA; CDR3 protein: CASTIGQGAYEQYF; CDR3 DNA: TGTGCCAGCACCATTGGACAGGGGGCTTACGAGCAGTACTTC
J gene: TRBJ2-1; V gene: TRBV29-1; CDR3 length: 10; D gene: NA; clone size: few; CDR3 protein: CSVEGTQQFF; CDR3 DNA: TGCAGCGTTGAAGGGACTCAGCAGTTCTTC
J gene: TRBJ2-6; V gene: TRBV29-1; CDR3 length: 14; D gene: NA; clone size: NA; CDR3 protein: CSVEGGSGANVLTF; CDR3 DNA: TGCAGCGTCGAGGGGGGCTCTGGGGCCAACGTCCTGACTTTC
J gene: TRBJ2-2; V gene: TRBV30; CDR3 length: 13; D gene: TRBD2; clone size: NA; CDR3 protein: CAWPSTSSGELFF; CDR3 DNA: TGTGCCTGGCCCTCGACTAGCTCCGGGGAGCTGTTTTTT
J gene: TRBJ2-7; V gene: TRBV27; CDR3 length: 15; D gene: NA; clone size: NA; CDR3 protein: CASRNQAALNYEQYF; CDR3 DNA: TGTGCCAGCAGGAATCAGGCGGCACTGAACTACGAGCAGTACTTC